In its sample, the clone carrying this TCR beta chain ranks as medium-sized. Its antigen remains unknown. A distinct unique molecular identifier was carried by each TCR cDNA molecule. In TCRdb, the 5' RACE reads were re-called with MiXCR into one record per CDR3 protein. The sample consists of tens of thousands of distinct CDR3 sequences, more than 4.5% of them appearing once. This entry comes from a study of spatial heterogeneity in lung cancer. Study outcomes and limitations: For expanded intratumoral alpha and beta TCRs, counts tracked tumor mutation counts.

V was cut by 4 bases and J by 0 bases, with 5 bases left in between. The CDR3 covers 13 residues. CDR1 is KGHDR, CDR2 SFDVKD, per germline. The time point: sample taken at primary tumor resection. Samples were donated by 72 untreated early-stage non-small cell lung cancer patients. The study sequenced unsorted whole RNA from tumor, nontumor lung or frozen PBMC. Sequences were derived from lung tumor tissue, sampled at surgery. The TCR sequence derives from a male donor with early-stage non-small cell lung cancer. V and J are TRBV24-1 and TRBJ1-1; no clear D. CDR3 DNA sequence: TGTGCCACCAGTGACTCGATGAACACTGAAGCTTTCTTT. Its translation: CATSDSMNTEAFF.